Sequencing of this T cell receptor beta chain was carried out in a study of cytomegalovirus exposure and HLA in healthy donors. Study conclusions and caveats: Among CMV-associated TCR beta chains, most appeared HLA-restricted in a later analysis.

The CDR3 covers 14 residues. The V gene end was trimmed by 10 bases and the J gene end by 5 bases; junction bases not matched to a gene: 13. Germline lookup yields CDR1 MRHNA and CDR2 SNTAGT. In the PCR, 60 Vbeta and 13 Jbeta primers were used. The protocol was immunoSEQ multiplex PCR, while the TCRdb copy is restricted to in-frame clones and leaves out a portion. The sample includes 150,000 to 200,000 clones, about 79% of them seen just once. As regards this clone: Antigen specificity is unknown.

This clonotype originated in a man aged 18 to 35 in good health and CMV-seronegative. The material sequenced was PBMCs. The chain has TRBV6-4 and TRBJ2-7, with TRBD2 matching over 8 bases. The CDR3 is CANTGGWRYHEQYF. CDR3 coding DNA: TGTGCCAACACGGGGGGGTGGAGGTACCACGAGCAGTACTTC.